Given below is one TCR beta chain in context. From germline, CDR1 is LNHDA and CDR2 SQIVND (reference sequence). Deletions cut 7 bases from V and 5 bases from J, with 14 bases between. There are 13 residues in the CDR3. Original data processing: Estimates of nucleated cell counts were drawn from the amplification of reference gene primers. This table comes from immunoSEQ multiplex PCR, and its TCRdb copy is limited to in-frame clones, with some not included. V, J and clone size were drawn from that table, and D and trimming were deduced from the DNA. The sample consists of around 170,000 clones, more than 65% of them appearing once. These data originate in a study of blood T cell repertoires in COVID-19. Across the study: Acute and convalescent COVID-19 specimens originated in the United States, Italy and Spain. T cells, B-cell-depleted T cells, or PBMCs supplied cDNA or gDNA.

The sample was peripheral blood. The chain has TRBV19 and TRBJ2-5; D perhaps matches TRBD2 (7 bases). This clonotype originated in an elderly woman with acute or convalescent COVID-19. CDR3: CASKMRGLETQYF. The CDR3 DNA follows: TGTGCCAGTAAAATGCGGGGGCTGGAGACCCAGTACTTC.